This TCR beta chain was identified during a study of post-analysis software for immune sequencing data (dated by TCRdb to about 2015). With respect to the entire study: Disease courses on record covered relapsing-remitting, secondary progressive and progressive-relapsing multiple sclerosis, though some patients had no subtype annotation. Patient repertoires were compared against 11 previously published healthy control repertoires from donors aged roughly 6 to 26 years. A subset of samples was prepared in parallel using single-end sample barcoding, then pooled and co-amplified after Illumina adapter ligation. Broader findings and caveats from the paper: Direct clustering with F measure revealed strong co-clustering of samples prepared in the same batch, which led to a batch-effect correction. The control group was slightly older than the multiple sclerosis patient group. Multiple sclerosis patients had significantly lower normalized Chao1 diversity than controls, a result that suggests substantial peripheral T-cell clonal expansion.

TCR beta repertoires were profiled from peripheral blood of roughly 13 young patients with multiple sclerosis to demonstrate the VDJtools post-analysis software. The multiple sclerosis patients were children and adolescents between about 6 and 16 years of age. The table lists this clonotype with a count of one. What this receptor recognizes is not known. The input lacks base qualities; no much larger clone sits a single base away. Preparation of the library involved PCR. The instrument was an Illumina HiSeq 2500. To reduce PCR and sequencing biases, unique molecular identifiers were built into the TCR beta cDNA libraries. Per 1 to 10 million input T cells, 500,000 or so cDNA molecules were obtained, such that each molecule approximated one T cell. The patient libraries were prepared and sequenced using the same protocol as the earlier healthy control dataset. Samples belonging to the same batch were prepared together, multiplexed and sequenced on a shared HiSeq lane. Concerning the study's data processing: MIGEC handled the raw barcoded reads, throwing out single-read molecular identifier groups before consensus assembly and CDR3 extraction. Clonotype tables were post-analysed with VDJtools, and diversity was normalized by down-sampling all datasets to the smallest sample size. Repertoire overlap clustering matched CDR3 amino acid but not nucleotide sequences to correct batch-related cross-sample contamination. The public sequencing data were trimmed at Q25 with fastp and processed into clonotypes with MiXCR by TCRdb, which kept only in-frame beta chains. Rows are unified per CDR3 protein, each entry keeping the most common DNA and genes. TCRdb's processing, not the authors', yielded these V and J calls. This sample has some 890,000 distinct CDR3 sequences in its table, and about 50% of those were observed once. The ten largest make up about 4.5% of the sample.

This sequence originates from a girl aged 5-17 years with multiple sclerosis. The sample taken for sequencing was blood.

In nucleotide form, the sequence is TGTGCCAGCAGCAAGAATCTTGGGAACAACAATGAGCAGTTCTTC. Its translation reads: CASSKNLGNNNEQFF. This chain is built from TRBV7-2 and TRBJ2-1; the D gene identity is not certain. The V and J ends are trimmed by 5 bases and 5 bases, leaving 16 bases between them. Reading the germline V gene gives CDR1 SGHTA and CDR2 FQGNSA. The CDR3 runs 15 amino acids, cysteine and phenylalanine included. Only the CDR3 region is kept as DNA, spanning 45 bases read in frame from base 1.